Below are 23 T cell receptor beta chains sequenced from a single sample in a study of beta chain features in type 1 diabetes. Sequenced material consisted of expressed TCRB transcripts (all of the isolated RNA was reverse transcribed). Sequencing used immunoSEQ multiplex PCR; TCRdb keeps in-frame clones, though not all of them. Among fewer than 550,000 clones listed, around 10% were seen once. Sequences were obtained from naive CD4+ T cells from blood. The receptors stem from a woman between 18 and 29 years old in good health.

V and J are TRBV4-1 and TRBJ2-3, with 10 bases aligning to TRBD1. V lost 0 bases and J lost 6; bases outside the gene matches: 3. The CDR3 runs 15 residues. The V gene's germline CDR1 is MGHRA and CDR2 YSYEKL. The CDR3 reads CASSQDGTGVDTQYF. CDR3 in DNA: TGCGCCAGCAGCCAAGATGGGACAGGGGTGGATACGCAGTATTTT.

The DNA for the CDR3 is TGCAGCGGCTGGGACGGAGAGACCCAGTACTTC. It codes for CSGWDGETQYF. This chain links TRBV29-1 with TRBJ2-5, with D perhaps being TRBD1 or TRBD2 (5 bases each). V dropped 7 bases and J dropped 4 bases, with 10 bases sitting between them. CDR1 SQVTM and CDR2 ANQGSEA come from the germline V gene. The CDR3 sequence is 11 residues long.

The V gene is TRBV7-2, the J gene TRBJ1-2; no definite D call. This CDR3 has 15 amino acids. Germline lookup yields CDR1 SGHTA and CDR2 FQGNSA. The germline V and J ends were trimmed by 5 bases and 1 base, with 14 bases remaining between them. The CDR3 DNA sequence: TGTGCCAGCAGCCCAGGATCGGGCGTTAACTATGGCTACACCTTC. This codes for CASSPGSGVNYGYTF.

DNA for the CDR3: TGCAGCGTCCTCGACAGGAAAAGAACAGATACGCAGTATTTT. This sequence encodes CSVLDRKRTDTQYF. The V and J genes are TRBV29-1 and TRBJ2-3; the D gene is possibly TRBD1 (6 bases). Germline values: CDR1 SQVTM, CDR2 ANQGSEA. The CDR3 has 14 residues. The germline V and J ends were trimmed by 6 bases and 3 bases, with 16 bases remaining between them.

V gene TRBV18 combines with J gene TRBJ2-7; 11 bases map to TRBD2. This CDR3 spans 19 amino acids. V was clipped by 1 base and J by 0 bases; unmatched bases: 11. In germline, CDR1 is KGHSH, CDR2 LQKENI. CDR3 residues: CASSPRPRWTSGLSYEQYF. The CDR3 DNA reads as TGTGCCAGCTCACCACGGCCTCGTTGGACTAGCGGGCTCTCCTACGAGCAGTACTTC.

This clone was seen more than once but under ten times. This rearrangement joins TRBV7-2 to TRBJ2-1; TRBD2 agrees at 9 bases. V trimming: 1 base; J trimming: 6 bases; junction bases outside the gene matches: 7. The CDR3 extends over 16 amino acids. CDR1 and CDR2 from the germline V gene are SGHTA and FQGNSA. The CDR3 DNA is TGTGCCAGCAGCTTAGAGTCTAGCGGGGTATTCAATGAGCAGTTCTTC. Residues: CASSLESSGVFNEQFF.

This clone was observed a few times. The chain recombines TRBV5-1 with TRBJ2-1; possible D gene TRBD2, 6 bases. Germline CDR1 reads SGHRS; CDR2 reads YFSETQ. V lost 2 bases, J lost 2 bases, and 11 bases lay in between. This CDR3 region has 15 residues. Here the CDR3 DNA reads TGCGCCAGCAGCTTCGCATGGGGGGCCTACAATGAGCAGTTCTTC. Its translation is CASSFAWGAYNEQFF.

This chain links TRBV4-3 with TRBJ2-2; TRBD1 or TRBD2 may be the D gene (5 bases each). The V gene's germline CDR1 is LGHNA and CDR2 YSLEER. The CDR3 contains 15 residues. Trimming removed 1 base from V and 4 bases from J, with 10 bases in between. In DNA, the CDR3 is TGCGCCAGCAGCCAAGCTGGGGACCCCACCGGGGAGCTGTTTTTT. This encodes CASSQAGDPTGELFF.

As to this clone: The sample carries other DNA sequences with the same CDR3. The V and J genes are TRBV7-2 and TRBJ2-5; D remains unclear. V was clipped by 5 bases and J by 1 base, with 5 bases between them. This CDR3 has 12 residues. Germline loops: CDR1 SGHTA, CDR2 FQGNSA. The CDR3 sequence is CASSPRQETQYF. In DNA form, the CDR3 reads TGTGCCAGCAGCCCTCGCCAAGAGACCCAGTACTTC.

The rearrangement uses TRBV13 and TRBJ2-7; possible D gene TRBD2, 6 bases. CDR1 and CDR2 (germline): PRHDT, FYEKMQ (reference sequence). The CDR3 totals 15 residues. Deletions cut 3 bases from V and 3 bases from J, with 15 bases between. CDR3 residues: CASSFYGGARYEQYV. CDR3 DNA: TGTGCCAGCAGCTTCTACGGGGGAGCACGCTACGAGCAGTACGTC.

The V call is TRBV2, the J call TRBJ1-1; 8 bases match TRBD1. The CDR3 loop spans 15 amino acids. J lost 6 bases, V lost 0 bases, and 6 bases had no gene match. Per the germline V gene, CDR1 is SNHLY and CDR2 is FYNNEI. CDR3 in DNA: TGTGCCAGCAGTGAAGCGGGACAGGAGGTTGCTGAAGCTTTCTTT. This sequence encodes CASSEAGQEVAEAFF.

The chain links TRBV9 to TRBJ2-5; no clear D gene. Germline values: CDR1 SGDLS, CDR2 YYNGEE. Trimming removed 1 base at V and 8 bases at J, with 15 bases between. The CDR3 consists of 14 residues. The CDR3 DNA follows: TGTGCCAGCAGCGTAACATGGGCTGGCCCAACCCAGTACTTC. Protein sequence: CASSVTWAGPTQYF.

There are a few counts of this clone. The gene calls are TRBV2 and TRBJ2-7; a weak D match, TRBD2 (5 bases). The ends were cut back, 8 bases at V and 3 bases at J, with 11 bases in the middle. Looked up from germline, CDR1 is SNHLY and CDR2 is FYNNEI. The CDR3 consists of 12 residues. This chain's CDR3 is CASPGRDYEQYV. As DNA, the CDR3 is TGTGCCAGCCCAGGACGGGACTACGAGCAGTACGTC.

This clone was observed a handful of times. This chain links TRBV7-6 with TRBJ1-6, with a tentative D call TRBD1 (5 bases). Germline V gives CDR1 SGHVS, CDR2 FNYEAQ. The V gene lost 5 bases and the J gene lost 14 bases, with 19 bases spanning the gap. CDR3 length: 14 amino acids. As DNA, the CDR3 is TGTGCCAGCAGCCCCGCCGGGGGAGTATCGGCCCTCCACTTT. Translation: CASSPAGGVSALHF.

This clone appeared a few times. The chain has TRBV6-1 and TRBJ2-7; no reliable D call. The CDR3 sequence is 14 residues long. V dropped 1 base and J dropped 5 bases, with 12 bases sitting between them. CDR1 is MNHNS and CDR2 is SASEGT in the germline V gene. This CDR3 reads CASSEEGRFHEQYV. The CDR3 DNA reads TGTGCCAGCAGTGAAGAAGGCAGGTTCCACGAGCAGTACGTC.

The chain carries TRBV2 and TRBJ2-3; 10 nucleotides agree with TRBD2. CDR3 length: 15 residues. Germline V lookup: CDR1 SNHLY, CDR2 FYNNEI. Trimming cost V 6 bases and J 11 bases; bases outside gene matches: 14. This CDR3 reads CASRRASGGASGQYF. CDR3 DNA: TGTGCCAGCAGAAGAGCTAGCGGGGGTGCCTCTGGGCAGTATTTT.

This clone appeared a few times. This chain links TRBV14 with TRBJ1-3; D is possibly TRBD1 (5 bases). Germline loops: CDR1 SGHDN, CDR2 FVKESK. The CDR3 length is 14 residues. The V end lost 2 bases, the J end lost 2 bases, and 7 bases lay between the germline ends. The CDR3: CASSQLGAGNTIYF. The CDR3, as DNA: TGTGCCAGCAGCCAATTAGGGGCTGGAAACACCATATATTTT. The full variable domain, its missing parts supplied by reference TRBV14 and TRBJ1-3, is EAGVTQFPSHSVIEKGQTVTLRCDPISGHDNLYWYRRVMGKEIKFLLHFVKESKQDESGMPNNRFLAERTGGTYSTLKVQPAELEDSGVYFCASSQLGAGNTIYFGEGSWLTVV.

This clone was counted between two and nine times. The CDR3 here is CASSLAGTVKTQYF. Here the CDR3 DNA reads TGTGCCAGCAGCTTAGCCGGGACGGTAAAGACCCAGTACTTC. The rearrangement uses TRBV7-6 and TRBJ2-5, with D perhaps TRBD1 or TRBD2 (5 bases each). V was pared by 0 bases and J by 6 bases, with 11 bases between. The CDR3 extends over 14 amino acids. The germline gives CDR1 SGHVS, CDR2 FNYEAQ.

In this sample, this clone turned up a few times. The V and J genes are TRBV9 and TRBJ1-1; the D gene is possibly TRBD1 (6 bases). The CDR3 runs to 13 residues. The germline V and J ends were trimmed by 0 bases and 14 bases, with 17 bases remaining between them. Germline CDR1 reads SGDLS; CDR2 reads YYNGEE. The CDR3 loop reads CASSVEDRPRGFF. The CDR3 nucleotides are TGTGCCAGCAGCGTAGAAGACAGGCCGAGAGGCTTCTTT.

This clone was counted between two and nine times. The same CDR3 also results from other DNA sequences found in this sample. The gene calls are TRBV6-5 and TRBJ2-1; 8 bases line up with TRBD1. The germline V gene encodes CDR1 MNHEY and CDR2 SVGAGI. The CDR3 loop spans 15 amino acids. V gave up 6 bases and J gave up 4 bases; unmatched junction bases: 8. The CDR3, as DNA: TGTGCCAGCAGGCCAGACAGGGGATCTTACAATGAGCAGTTCTTC. Translated: CASRPDRGSYNEQFF.

The chain carries TRBV11-1 and TRBJ2-5; TRBD2 agrees at 9 bases. The junction had 12 bases not matched to a gene; V was cut back by 5 bases and J by 2 bases. There are 17 residues in the CDR3. In germline, CDR1 is SGHAT, CDR2 FQDESV (reference sequence). CDR3 amino acids: CASSPLLVAGVQETQYF. The DNA of the CDR3 is TGTGCCAGCAGCCCACTTCTTGTAGCGGGAGTACAAGAGACCCAGTACTTC.

V and J are TRBV28 and TRBJ1-6; D is uncertain. The CDR3 loop spans 11 amino acids. The V gene's germline CDR1 is MDHEN and CDR2 SYDVKM. The ends were cut back, 6 bases at V and 14 bases at J, with 11 bases in the middle. The CDR3 reads CASRQSRSLHF. The CDR3 DNA follows: TGTGCCAGCAGACAGTCGCGGTCCCTCCACTTT.

The chain uses TRBV6-5 and TRBJ1-1, with 7 bases matching TRBD1. The CDR3 has 15 residues. V shed 1 base and J 6 bases; nucleotides not matched to a gene: 8. CDR1 MNHEY and CDR2 SVGAGI come from the germline V gene. Here the CDR3 DNA reads TGTGCCAGCAGTTACTTGACAGGGCGACGTCCTGAAGCTTTCTTT. Its protein is CASSYLTGRRPEAFF.